The clone carrying this T cell receptor beta chain was seen many times. Its antigen is unknown. This entry comes from a study of T cells in Graves' hyperthyroidism and ophthalmopathy. Study-wide points: By a 13 V-J model, ophthalmopathy was set apart from stable hyperthyroidism.

Authors of the study amplified TCR beta CDR3 regions from RNA transcripts. During a first-round RT-PCR of the TCR CDR3, the HTBI primer set was used. From the multiplex PCR reads, TCRdb called clonotypes with MiXCR, one entry per CDR3 protein. The sample lists 250,000 to 300,000 distinct CDR3 sequences; 10% to 15% were seen once. About 10 ml fresh peripheral blood yielded the PBMCs. This receptor was taken from a young woman with Graves' hyperthyroidism that later progressed to Graves' ophthalmopathy. The specimen sequenced was blood.

This chain's CDR3 is CASIREMNTEAFF. For the CDR3, the DNA is TGTGCCAGCATCCGGGAAATGAACACTGAAGCTTTCTTT. The chain is built from TRBV5-5 and TRBJ1-1; D remains ambiguous. The V gene's germline CDR1 is SGHKS and CDR2 YYEKEE (reference sequence). V was pared by 6 bases and J by 0 bases, with 9 bases between. This CDR3 has 13 amino acids.